This TCR beta chain was captured by sequencing in a study of blood T cell repertoires in COVID-19. About the research overall: The origin of the acute and convalescent COVID-19 samples was the United States, Italy and Spain. Nucleic acid was either cDNA or gDNA, and it came from T cells, B-cell-depleted T cells, or PBMCs.

Germline-derived CDR1 and CDR2 are SGHDT and YYEEEE. The CDR3 length is 13 residues. J was trimmed by 3 bases and V by 7 bases; bases with no gene match: 4. In the original workflow: Nucleated cell number was recorded as an estimate derived from reference gene primer amplification. Clones were read by immunoSEQ multiplex PCR, and TCRdb kept only the in-frame ones, dropping some. V, J and clone size derive from that table, while D and trimming were established from the DNA sequence. The sample yields approximately 270,000 clones, about 90% seen once. The origin of this receptor is a man younger than 35 with active or convalescent COVID-19. The sequenced material came from peripheral blood. This chain joins TRBV5-6 and TRBJ2-5; 9 bases fit TRBD1. The CDR3 DNA sequence: TGTGCCAGCCAAGGACAGGGGAAAGAGACCCAGTACTTC. Residues: CASQGQGKETQYF.